This T cell receptor (beta chain) was observed in a study of blood T cell repertoires in COVID-19. The CDR3 runs 13 residues. V lost 1 base and J lost 5, with 6 bases in between. The germline gives CDR1 SGHAT, CDR2 FQNNGV. In regard to this clone: At the DNA level, this CDR3 is encoded by other sequences in the same sample as well.

This table comes from immunoSEQ multiplex PCR, and its TCRdb copy is limited to in-frame clones, with some not included. The data show approximately 130,000 clones, 80% to 90% seen once. The sample taken for sequencing was peripheral blood. The chain has TRBV11-2 and TRBJ1-5; no definite D call. This TCR derives from a man between 65 and 85 years old with active or convalescent COVID-19. CDR3 DNA sequence: TGTGCCAGCAGCTTAGGCGAGTATCAGCCCCAGCATTTT. Its translation: CASSLGEYQPQHF.